Below are 28 T cell receptor beta chains sequenced from a single sample in a study of siplizumab effects on memory and regulatory T cells. Generated by immunoSEQ multiplex PCR, the TCRdb table keeps only in-frame clones and is missing some. In the table there are approximately 97,000 clones, more than 85% of which are singletons. The sequenced sample was CD4+ T cells sorted from blood. The receptors shown here come from a human donor in good health.

The chain employs TRBV9 and TRBJ1-1; D perhaps matches TRBD1 (5 bases). This CDR3 has 14 residues. Germline lookup yields CDR1 SGDLS and CDR2 YYNGEE. V lost 2 bases and J 0 bases, leaving 8 bases between the germline ends. The CDR3 is CASSVGQMNTEAFF. DNA for the CDR3: TGTGCCAGCAGCGTGGGGCAGATGAACACTGAAGCTTTCTTT.

V usage is TRBV6-5 and J usage is TRBJ1-1, with 8 positions matching TRBD1. V lost 10 bases, J lost 2 bases, and 0 bases stayed unmatched. CDR1 MNHEY and CDR2 SVGAGI come from the germline V gene. CDR3 length: 11 residues. The CDR3 DNA is TGTGCCACAGGGGGCAACACTGAAGCTTTCTTT. Protein product: CATGGNTEAFF.

V usage is TRBV27 and J usage is TRBJ2-7; 8 bases agree with TRBD1. Germline assignment: CDR1 MNHEY and CDR2 SMNVEV (reference sequence). CDR3 length: 14 residues. Germline trimming cut 3 bases from V and 1 base from J; bases unmatched to any gene: 2. This chain's CDR3 is CASSLQGASYEQYF. CDR3 coding DNA: TGTGCCAGCAGTTTGCAGGGGGCTTCCTACGAGCAGTACTTC.

The chain is built from TRBV15 and TRBJ1-2; D gene unclear. Germline V gives CDR1 LNHNV, CDR2 YYDKDF (reference sequence). This CDR3 is 16 amino acids long. V was clipped by 1 base and J by 7 bases, with 19 bases between them. CDR3 in DNA: TGTGCCACCAGCAGAGGCCGGGCAACCGATCCCTCTGGCTACACCTTC. Amino acids: CATSRGRATDPSGYTF.

J is TRBJ2-3 and V is TRBV6-6; 9 nucleotides align to TRBD1. CDR3 size: 15 residues. Germline CDR1 reads MNHNY; CDR2 reads SVGAGI (reference sequence). V shed 6 bases, J shed 0 bases, and the junction held 4 bases outside the gene matches. The CDR3 region has the DNA TGTGCCAGCAGCTACAGGGGGCCTAGCACAGATACGCAGTATTTT. Translating gives CASSYRGPSTDTQYF.

The chain couples TRBV7-6 to TRBJ1-1; D possibly corresponds to TRBD1 (5 bases). This CDR3 spans 14 amino acids. CDR1 and CDR2 (germline): SGHVS, FNYEAQ. Trimming pared 1 base from V and 8 bases from J, leaving 14 bases between. CDR3 coding DNA: TGTGCCAGCAGCTTAGTTGGAGGGGCGGGAGAAGCTTTCTTT. Translated: CASSLVGGAGEAFF.

In this sample, this clone turned up once. This sequence joins TRBV7-9 and TRBJ2-7; 7 nucleotides match TRBD1. Unmatched junction bases numbered 22, after V lost 5 bases and J lost 3 bases. This CDR3 contains 19 residues. Germline assignment: CDR1 SEHNR and CDR2 FQNEAQ (reference sequence). This chain's CDR3 is CASSLRTTGTEPYGYEQYF. CDR3 sequence (DNA): TGTGCCAGCAGCCTCCGTACCACCGGGACAGAGCCTTATGGCTACGAGCAGTACTTC.

There are a few counts of this clone. This chain uses TRBV19 with TRBJ2-1; D unclear. CDR3 size: 15 residues. Germline loops: CDR1 LNHDA, CDR2 SQIVND (reference sequence). V was cut by 7 bases and J by 4 bases, with 17 bases left in between. CDR3 nucleotides: TGTGCCAGTACCCACGGACCACCTCTATACAATGAGCAGTTCTTC. It is translated as CASTHGPPLYNEQFF.

The V and J genes are TRBV6-1 and TRBJ2-3; D remains ambiguous. The ends were cut back, 8 bases at V and 3 bases at J, with 6 bases in the middle. This CDR3 is built from 11 residues. Per germline, CDR1 MNHNS and CDR2 SASEGT. CDR3 sequence (DNA): TGTGCCAGCGTCCGGACAGATACGCAGTATTTT. Amino acids: CASVRTDTQYF.

The chain recombines TRBV29-1 with TRBJ1-3; D ambiguous. Germline CDR1 and CDR2: SQVTM and ANQGSEA. V lost 7 bases to trimming and J lost 0 bases, with 10 bases between them. CDR3 size: 13 residues. The CDR3 coding sequence is TGCAGCGCCCTGGGGATCTCTGGAAACACCATATATTTT. Amino acids: CSALGISGNTIYF.

The chain couples TRBV7-9 to TRBJ2-1; 8 bases match TRBD2. Germline CDR1 reads SEHNR; CDR2 reads FQNEAQ (reference sequence). The CDR3 contains 13 residues. V dropped 4 bases and J dropped 8; count of bases not matched to a gene: 4. The CDR3 coding sequence is TGTGCCAGCAGCTCAGCGGGAGCTCATGAGCAGTTCTTC. This codes for CASSSAGAHEQFF.

J is TRBJ2-7 and V is TRBV28; 7 bases line up with TRBD1. The CDR3 sequence is 13 residues long. Germline assignment: CDR1 MDHEN and CDR2 SYDVKM. The junction had 4 bases not matched to a gene; V was cut back by 5 bases and J by 3 bases. CDR3 sequence: CASSRDRFYEQYF. As DNA, the CDR3 is TGTGCCAGCAGTAGGGACAGATTCTACGAGCAGTACTTC.

The chain couples TRBV7-8 to TRBJ2-7; unclear D gene. CDR3 length equals 14 residues. Germline CDR1 is SGHVS and CDR2 is FQNEAQ. Trimming left V 0 bases short and J 0 bases short, with 6 bases between. Here the CDR3 reads CASSLALASYEQYF. CDR3 bases: TGTGCCAGCAGCTTAGCGCTTGCCTCCTACGAGCAGTACTTC.

The genes are TRBV7-8 and TRBJ1-5; D possibly corresponds to TRBD1 (5 bases). Germline CDR1 and CDR2: SGHVS and FQNEAQ. The CDR3 extends over 17 amino acids. V lost 3 bases and J 1 base, leaving 16 bases between the germline ends. CDR3 amino acids: CASSLGAGLGSNQPQHF. The CDR3 region has the DNA TGTGCCAGCAGCTTGGGCGCGGGACTCGGGAGCAATCAGCCCCAGCATTTT.

This clone was detected only once. The chain combines TRBV6-5 with TRBJ2-1, with D possibly called TRBD1 or TRBD2 (5 bases each). Germline V gene sequence: CDR1 MNHEY, CDR2 SVGAGI. Trimming shortened V by 8 bases and J by 2 bases, and 16 bases separated the two germline ends. This CDR3 contains 15 residues. The CDR3: CASGLGAGAYNEQFF. CDR3 coding DNA: TGTGCCAGCGGCCTTGGGGCGGGTGCCTACAATGAGCAGTTCTTC.

This sequence joins TRBV7-6 and TRBJ1-2, with 7 nucleotides matching TRBD1. From germline, CDR1 is SGHVS and CDR2 FNYEAQ. The CDR3 runs 14 residues. The ends lost 1 base at V and 6 bases at J; junction bases unmatched: 5. The CDR3 nucleotides read TGTGCCAGCAGCTTAGAGAGGGGGCTCCATGGCTACACCTTC. Protein product: CASSLERGLHGYTF. Using reference TRBV7-6 and TRBJ1-2 for the parts outside the CDR3, the full variable domain is GAGVSQSPRYKVTKRGQDVALRCDPISGHVSLYWYRQALGQGPEFLTYFNYEAQQDKSGLPNDRFSAERPEGSISTLTIQRTEQRDSAMYRCASSLERGLHGYTFGSGTRLTVV.

The J gene is TRBJ2-7, the V gene TRBV27; a possible D gene is TRBD1 (5 bases). This CDR3 is built from 15 residues. V was pared by 3 bases and J by 2 bases, with 14 bases between. Germline assignment: CDR1 MNHEY and CDR2 SMNVEV (reference sequence). The CDR3 sequence is CASSFWGRNTYEQYF. CDR3 nucleotide sequence: TGTGCCAGCAGTTTTTGGGGCCGAAATACCTACGAGCAGTACTTC.

The CDR3 protein is CASSLLRGLWEVEQYF. The CDR3 DNA sequence: TGTGCCAGCAGCTTATTGCGCGGGTTGTGGGAGGTCGAGCAGTACTTC. The rearrangement uses TRBV5-6 and TRBJ2-7; tentative D call: TRBD2 (6 bases). CDR1 and CDR2 (germline): SGHDT, YYEEEE. The germline V and J ends were trimmed by 2 bases and 6 bases, with 21 bases remaining between them. The CDR3 loop spans 16 amino acids.

The chain carries TRBV14 and TRBJ1-2, with a weak D call TRBD1 (5 bases). This CDR3 comprises 13 residues. Trimming took 4 bases from V and 4 from J, leaving 10 bases between them. Germline V gene data show CDR1 as SGHDN and CDR2 as FVKESK. The CDR3 protein is CASSRMQGYGYTF. As DNA, the CDR3 is TGTGCCAGCAGCCGGATGCAGGGCTATGGCTACACCTTC. The entire variable domain, with the rest obtained from reference TRBV14 and TRBJ1-2, is as follows: EAGVTQFPSHSVIEKGQTVTLRCDPISGHDNLYWYRRVMGKEIKFLLHFVKESKQDESGMPNNRFLAERTGGTYSTLKVQPAELEDSGVYFCASSRMQGYGYTFGSGTRLTVV.

This chain uses TRBV5-4 with TRBJ2-7; D remains unclear. The length of the CDR3 is 12 residues. The germline V gene encodes CDR1 SGHNT and CDR2 YYREEE (reference sequence). Deletions cut 3 bases from V and 3 bases from J, with 7 bases between. This CDR3 reads CASSSSSYEQYF. Written as DNA, the CDR3 is TGTGCCAGCAGCTCCTCTAGCTACGAGCAGTACTTC.

In this sample, this clone turned up once. The V call is TRBV18, the J call TRBJ2-3, with 7 bases fitting TRBD2. In germline, CDR1 is KGHSH, CDR2 LQKENI. The V segment lost 1 base and the J segment 1 base; nucleotides outside the gene matches: 5. This CDR3 contains 16 residues. The CDR3 region is CASSPLAGVGTDTQYF. CDR3 nucleotides: TGTGCCAGCTCACCACTGGCGGGAGTCGGCACAGATACGCAGTATTTT.

This chain uses TRBV10-3 with TRBJ2-4; 8 nucleotides agree with TRBD2. Germline V gene lookup returns CDR1 ENHRY and CDR2 SYGVKD. J lost 7 bases, V lost 1 base, and 9 bases had no gene match. The CDR3 totals 16 residues. This CDR3 is CAISEYGRASRNIQYF. CDR3 in DNA: TGTGCCATCAGTGAGTACGGGAGGGCCTCGAGGAACATTCAGTACTTC.

J is TRBJ1-1 and V is TRBV30; D not resolved. The germline V gene encodes CDR1 GTSNPN and CDR2 SVGIG (reference sequence). The CDR3 sequence is 13 residues long. The V and J ends lost 4 bases and 1 base respectively, with 10 bases between them. The CDR3: CAWKLERNTEAFF. For the CDR3, the DNA is TGTGCCTGGAAATTGGAGCGGAACACTGAAGCTTTCTTT.

This chain links TRBV28 with TRBJ2-7, with D maybe TRBD2 (6 bases). The CDR3 has 12 amino acids. Germline assignment: CDR1 MDHEN and CDR2 SYDVKM. V was clipped by 6 bases and J by 4 bases, with 10 bases between them. The CDR3 DNA reads as TGTGCCAGCAGGGGGGGAGTTTACGAGCAGTACTTC. This encodes CASRGGVYEQYF.

This clone is a singleton in its sample. The chain is built from TRBV19 and TRBJ1-5; 7 positions agree with TRBD1. J was trimmed by 7 bases and V by 1 base; bases with no gene match: 10. Germline V gene sequence: CDR1 LNHDA, CDR2 SQIVND (reference sequence). The CDR3 extends over 16 amino acids. The CDR3 reads CASSIGGGQGGQPQHF. CDR3 DNA: TGTGCCAGTAGTATAGGGGGCGGCCAGGGGGGACAGCCCCAGCATTTT. The full variable domain, in which reference TRBV19 and TRBJ1-5 provide the parts outside the CDR3, is DGGITQSPKYLFRKEGQNVTLSCEQNLNHDAMYWYRQDPGQGLRLIYYSQIVNDFQKGDIAEGYSVSREKKESFPLTVTSAQKNPTAFYLCASSIGGGQGGQPQHFGDGTRLSIL.

The chain links TRBV12-2 to TRBJ1-5. TRBV12-2 corresponds to a pseudogene. The CDR3 length is 19 residues. CDR3: CASRLGGGADLGSNQPQHF. The CDR3, as DNA: TGTGCAAGTCGCTTAGGTGGAGGTGCCGACTTGGGGAGCAATCAGCCCCAGCATTTT.

The sample holds one count of this clone. The chain uses TRBV28 and TRBJ1-5; 7 bases line up with TRBD1. The trim removed 7 bases at V and 7 bases at J, leaving 10 bases unmatched. The CDR3 runs 14 residues. Germline CDR1 is MDHEN and CDR2 is SYDVKM. The CDR3 coding sequence is TGTGCCAGCATGGGAGGACAGGTCAGCCAGCCCCAGCATTTT. This sequence encodes CASMGGQVSQPQHF.

This chain uses TRBV19 with TRBJ2-2; tentative D call: TRBD2 (6 bases). The CDR3 totals 17 residues. Germline CDR1 is LNHDA and CDR2 is SQIVND (reference sequence). Trimming stripped 5 bases from V and 1 base from J, with 17 bases between. The CDR3 DNA follows: TGTGCCAGTAGTTCCCTGGCGGGGAGCGGGAACACCGGGGAGCTGTTTTTT. Translating gives CASSSLAGSGNTGELFF.